The 32 T cell receptor beta chains given below trace back to one sample, sequenced in a study of TIL therapy for anti-PD-1-resistant metastatic lung cancer (dated by TCRdb to the early 2020s). TCR beta CDR3 regions were amplified from genomic DNA by bias-controlled multiplex PCR with the immunoSEQ v3 hsTCRB kit. As stored in TCRdb, this immuneACCESS dataset retains in-frame rearrangements with V and J assigned. A fraction of the clones does not appear; measured against another copy, unresolved V genes explain less than half of the discrepancy, and the remainder lacks a known reason. The sample table contains roughly 17,000 clones; only one count was recorded for 65% to 75% of them. The leading ten clones occupy about 34% of the sample. The sample's time point, from its label and the paper: pre-treatment sample, taken before nivolumab and TIL therapy. Here the sequenced sample was blood, taken at baseline. These receptors were taken from a person aged 25 to 80 with non-small cell lung cancer.

The chain combines TRBV7-2 with TRBJ2-7, with TRBD2 as a possible D gene (5 bases). The CDR3 has 13 residues. V was pared by 5 bases and J by 12 bases, with 20 bases between. In germline, CDR1 is SGHTA, CDR2 FQGNSA. As DNA, the CDR3 is TGTGCCAGCAGCATCCCCGGGAACGGGCCCGGGTACTTC. Its translation is CASSIPGNGPGYF.

The rearrangement uses TRBV19 and TRBJ1-1, with no clear D. This CDR3 has 15 amino acids. V was trimmed by 5 bases and J by 6 bases, leaving 19 bases between them. CDR1 and CDR2 from the germline V gene are LNHDA and SQIVND (reference sequence). CDR3 coding DNA: TGTGCCAGTAGTCCCCGACGCACGTCGAGGGCTGAAGCTTTCTTT. Residues: CASSPRRTSRAEAFF.

The V and J genes are TRBV29-1 and TRBJ2-5, with a weak D call TRBD2 (6 bases). Deletions cut 5 bases from V and 5 bases from J, with 24 bases between. CDR1 is SQVTM and CDR2 is ANQGSEA in the germline V gene. The CDR3 covers 16 residues. The CDR3 bases are TGCAGCGTTCCCGAGGGGTCTGCGGGGATCGCGGAGACCCAGTACTTC. This translates into CSVPEGSAGIAETQYF.

This clone was seen more than once but under ten times. This chain joins TRBV11-1 and TRBJ2-7; TRBD2 might be the D (6 bases). The V gene lost 4 bases and the J gene lost 7 bases, with 17 bases spanning the gap. This CDR3 has 14 residues. Germline CDR1 is SGHAT and CDR2 is FQDESV (reference sequence). The CDR3 nucleotides read TGTGCCAGCAGCTCCACGGCCTCCGCGGGGGAGCAGTACGTC. Amino acids: CASSSTASAGEQYV.

This clone has only a few counts. The rearrangement uses TRBV6-6 and TRBJ1-2; 9 bases fit TRBD1. The ends lost 6 bases at V and 4 bases at J; junction bases unmatched: 6. In germline, CDR1 is MNHNY, CDR2 SVGAGI (reference sequence). The CDR3 runs to 14 residues. This CDR3 reads CASRLGTGPYGYTF. The DNA of the CDR3 is TGTGCCAGCAGACTCGGGACAGGGCCCTATGGCTACACCTTC.

V is TRBV29-1 and J is TRBJ2-5, with 8 bases identical to TRBD1. Germline-derived CDR1 and CDR2 are SQVTM and ANQGSEA. This CDR3 is 15 amino acids long. Trimming removed 6 bases from V and 1 base from J; junction bases left unmatched: 10. This CDR3 is CSVGGRGQGQETQYF. The DNA for the CDR3 is TGCAGCGTCGGAGGGCGAGGACAGGGCCAAGAGACCCAGTACTTC.

This clone was observed a handful of times. This chain uses TRBV6-1 with TRBJ2-2, with a weak D call TRBD2 (5 bases). The CDR3 consists of 14 residues. The ends were cut back, 2 bases at V and 6 bases at J, with 10 bases in the middle. The germline gives CDR1 MNHNS, CDR2 SASEGT. CDR3 in DNA: TGTGCCAGCAGTGAACCCACTAGGCCCGGGGAGCTGTTTTTT. Its protein is CASSEPTRPGELFF.

This chain joins TRBV10-2 and TRBJ1-5; unclear D gene. Germline CDR1 is WSHSY and CDR2 is SAAADI. The CDR3 has 13 amino acids. Trimming stripped 4 bases from V and 0 bases from J, with 4 bases between. The CDR3 DNA reads as TGCGCCAGCAGTGCCCATAGCAATCAGCCCCAGCATTTT. This gives the protein CASSAHSNQPQHF.

This clone showed up just once. V is TRBV6-4 and J is TRBJ2-1, with D unclear. With 3 bases removed from V and 0 bases from J, the gap between germline ends came to 9 bases. CDR3 length: 15 residues. Germline CDR1 reads MRHNA; CDR2 reads SNTAGT. The chain's CDR3 is CASSEEASSYNEQFF. The CDR3 nucleotides read TGTGCCAGCAGTGAAGAGGCAAGCTCCTACAATGAGCAGTTCTTC.

As to this clone: Being one base from a much bigger clone, this may be a read error. This chain uses TRBV6-5 with TRBJ1-5; perhaps TRBD1 as D (5 bases). The CDR3 runs to 13 residues. V lost 4 bases, J lost 7 bases, and 11 bases lay in between. Germline CDR1 MNHEY, CDR2 SVGAGI. The CDR3 nucleotides are TGTGCCAGCAGTTTTATAGGGGAACAGCCCCAGCATTTT. Translated, it gives CASSFIGEQPQHF.

This clone was seen once. J is TRBJ2-7 and V is TRBV6-5; D is unresolved. The CDR3 length is 15 residues. V lost 0 bases and J 1 base, leaving 10 bases between the germline ends. Germline CDR1 is MNHEY and CDR2 is SVGAGI. CDR3 amino acids: CASSYSMRISYEQYF. The DNA for the CDR3 is TGTGCCAGCAGTTACTCGATGCGGATTTCCTACGAGCAGTACTTC.

V is TRBV19 and J is TRBJ1-5; D is possibly TRBD1 (5 bases). The CDR3 spans 14 residues. CDR1 is LNHDA and CDR2 is SQIVND in the germline V gene (reference sequence). V was clipped by 3 bases and J by 6 bases, with 12 bases between them. DNA for the CDR3: TGTGCCAGTAGTATCCAGGGTCGCGGTCAGCCCCAGCATTTT. This sequence encodes CASSIQGRGQPQHF.

The CDR3 region is CASSLAQGRGMNNLHSPLHF. As DNA, the CDR3 is TGTGCCAGCAGCTTAGCGCAGGGCAGGGGGATGAATAATCTTCATTCACCCCTCCACTTT. The gene calls are TRBV7-8 and TRBJ1-6; 7 positions agree with TRBD1. The germline gives CDR1 SGHVS, CDR2 FQNEAQ. The CDR3 length is 20 residues. The junction had 19 bases not matched to a gene; V was cut back by 0 bases and J by 8 bases.

The chain couples TRBV19 to TRBJ2-1, with D possibly matching TRBD1 (6 bases). Germline CDR1 is LNHDA and CDR2 is SQIVND (reference sequence). The CDR3 covers 15 residues. The V end was cut by 1 base, the J end by 5 bases, with 12 bases between. In DNA form, the CDR3 reads TGTGCCAGTAGTATAGGGGCAGGGGCGAACAATGAGCAGTTCTTC. Encoded protein: CASSIGAGANNEQFF.

This clone was detected only a few times. The J gene is TRBJ1-2, the V gene TRBV20-1; weak D call: TRBD1 (5 bases). Germline-derived CDR1 and CDR2 are DFQATT and SNEGSKA (reference sequence). The V end was cut by 3 bases, the J end by 10 bases, with 12 bases between. This CDR3 contains 11 residues. CDR3 region: CSASRKGLYTF. The DNA for the CDR3 is TGCAGTGCTAGTAGAAAGGGGCTCTACACCTTC.

By share of the sample, this clone is medium-sized (0.01 to 0.1%). This sequence joins TRBV2 and TRBJ1-1; TRBD1 might be the D (5 bases). The CDR3 runs to 14 residues. The germline V and J ends were trimmed by 10 bases and 4 bases, with 19 bases remaining between them. Germline loops: CDR1 SNHLY, CDR2 FYNNEI. CDR3 nucleotides: TGTGCCACTACACGGGACTCTGTTGGCACTGAAGCTTTCTTT. As protein: CATTRDSVGTEAFF.

This clone is medium-sized (0.01 to 0.1%) by share. The V call is TRBV4-1, the J call TRBJ1-4, with 9 nucleotides matching TRBD1. The V and J ends lost 3 bases and 11 bases, in that order; junction bases with no gene match: 13. Germline lookup yields CDR1 MGHRA and CDR2 YSYEKL. The CDR3 length is 16 residues. The CDR3 DNA reads as TGCGCCAGCAGCCACGAAACAGGGGGCGCGGGGGAGAAACTGTTTTTT. Protein sequence: CASSHETGGAGEKLFF.

This clone turned up a few times. V usage is TRBV10-3 and J usage is TRBJ1-1; D is perhaps TRBD1 (6 bases). The V end lost 7 bases, the J end lost 0 bases, and 18 bases lay between the germline ends. This CDR3 has 16 residues. Germline-derived CDR1 and CDR2 are ENHRY and SYGVKD. The CDR3 DNA reads TGTGCCATCACCCCCGGGGGGCGCAGGGTGAACACTGAAGCTTTCTTT. Its translation is CAITPGGRRVNTEAFF.

The chain employs TRBV4-3 and TRBJ1-2, with D perhaps matching TRBD1 (5 bases). Germline loops: CDR1 LGHNA, CDR2 YSLEER. The V and J ends lost 0 bases and 5 bases respectively, with 13 bases between them. The CDR3 totals 15 residues. The CDR3 nucleotides are TGCGCCAGCAGCCAAGAGGCCCGAGGGGTTTATGGCTACACCTTC. Residues: CASSQEARGVYGYTF.

The chain links TRBV2 to TRBJ2-2; no firm D call. V lost 6 bases and J lost 7, with 18 bases in between. CDR1 is SNHLY, CDR2 FYNNEI, per germline. The CDR3 sequence is 15 residues long. The CDR3 DNA sequence: TGTGCCAGCAGAGGAGACGCGAGTTGGAACGGGGAGCTGTTTTTT. This sequence encodes CASRGDASWNGELFF.

J is TRBJ1-2 and V is TRBV7-6; possibly TRBD1 for D (6 bases). V was clipped by 4 bases and J by 8 bases, with 17 bases between them. Germline V CDR1 and CDR2: SGHVS, FNYEAQ. The CDR3 has 14 amino acids. The CDR3 region has the DNA TGTGCCAGCAGCTCCCACGCGGGGGCTGAAGGCTACACCTTC. Translation: CASSSHAGAEGYTF.

This CDR3 reads CASSGAVQYEQYF. For the CDR3, the DNA is TGTGCCAGCAGCGGGGCGGTGCAGTACGAGCAGTACTTC. The rearrangement links TRBV7-2 to TRBJ2-7; a weak D match, TRBD1 (5 bases). Per germline, CDR1 SGHTA and CDR2 FQGNSA. The CDR3 covers 13 residues. The V end lost 5 bases, the J end lost 4 bases, and 12 bases lay between the germline ends.

This clone was seen once. The chain carries TRBV9 and TRBJ2-7, with D possibly being TRBD1 (6 bases). The CDR3 loop spans 16 amino acids. Germline loops: CDR1 SGDLS, CDR2 YYNGEE. V lost 3 bases and J lost 3, with 19 bases in between. The chain's CDR3 is CASSAGLQGLGYEQYF. CDR3 sequence (DNA): TGTGCCAGCAGCGCAGGATTACAGGGATTGGGCTACGAGCAGTACTTC.

This chain connects TRBV7-8 to TRBJ2-1; D assignment may be TRBD1 or TRBD2 (6 bases each). The ends were cut back, 4 bases at V and 5 bases at J, with 12 bases in the middle. Germline-derived CDR1 and CDR2 are SGHVS and FQNEAQ. This CDR3 has 14 amino acids. In nucleotides, the CDR3 is TGTGCCAGCAGCTGGGGGGCGGATAACAATGAGCAGTTCTTC. The encoded protein is CASSWGADNNEQFF. The full variable domain, with the rest looked up from reference TRBV7-8 and TRBJ2-1, is GAGVSQSPRYKVAKRGQDVALRCDPISGHVSLFWYQQALGQGPEFLTYFQNEAQLDKSGLPSDRFFAERPEGSVSTLKIQRTQQEDSAVYLCASSWGADNNEQFFGPGTRLTVL.

This clone came up a few times. The chain links TRBV11-3 to TRBJ2-2; no definite D call. The CDR3 has 14 amino acids. Germline CDR1 is SGHNT and CDR2 is YENEEA. Trimming took off 3 bases at V and 2 bases at J, with 7 bases between the two ends. CDR3 in amino acids: CASSFGYNTGELFF. CDR3 nucleotides: TGTGCCAGCAGCTTTGGCTATAACACCGGGGAGCTGTTTTTT.

The V and J genes are TRBV7-9 and TRBJ2-3; D uncertain. The germline V gene encodes CDR1 SEHNR and CDR2 FQNEAQ (reference sequence). This CDR3 is 12 amino acids long. The V end lost 5 bases, the J end lost 6 bases, and 9 bases lay between the germline ends. CDR3 amino acids: CASSPGADTQYF. The CDR3 DNA sequence: TGTGCCAGCAGCCCTGGTGCGGATACGCAGTATTTT.

J is TRBJ1-1 and V is TRBV29-1, with TRBD1 matching over 8 bases. Trimming took 7 bases from V and 7 from J; bases not matched to a gene: 8. The CDR3 is 12 residues long. CDR1 is SQVTM and CDR2 is ANQGSEA in the germline V gene. CDR3 amino acids: CSGWTGSDEAFF. As DNA, the CDR3 is TGCAGCGGCTGGACAGGGTCGGATGAAGCTTTCTTT.

CDR3 protein: CASSQGVVGPSGNTIYF. CDR3 DNA: TGTGCCAGCAGCCAAGGCGTTGTAGGACCCTCTGGAAACACCATATATTTT. The V call is TRBV4-2, the J call TRBJ1-3; no clear D. Trimming took off 1 base at V and 0 bases at J, with 13 bases between the two ends. From germline, CDR1 is LGHNA and CDR2 YNFKEQ. The CDR3 is 17 amino acids.

This rearrangement joins TRBV5-1 to TRBJ2-2; 10 bases line up with TRBD1. Per germline, CDR1 SGHRS and CDR2 YFSETQ. The CDR3 consists of 15 residues. With V trimmed by 4 bases and J by 6 bases, 6 bases remained unmatched. CDR3 sequence (DNA): TGCGCCAGCAGCGGGGACAGGGGATCCCCCGGGGAGCTGTTTTTT. Amino acid sequence: CASSGDRGSPGELFF.

The V call is TRBV4-1, the J call TRBJ2-5; TRBD1 agrees at 12 bases. The ends lost 5 bases at V and 5 bases at J; junction bases unmatched: 3. The CDR3 covers 14 residues. Germline-derived CDR1 and CDR2 are MGHRA and YSYEKL. CDR3 in amino acids: CASSGTGGQETQYF. The CDR3 DNA sequence: TGCGCCAGCAGCGGGACAGGGGGCCAGGAGACCCAGTACTTC.

This clone was seen a few times. The CDR3 spells CASSTTGTAYEQYF. CDR3 nucleotide sequence: TGTGCCAGCAGTACCACCGGGACAGCCTACGAGCAGTACTTC. J is TRBJ2-7 and V is TRBV6-6; 7 bases map to TRBD1. The J segment lost 2 bases and the V segment lost 5 bases, leaving 6 bases of the junction unmatched. CDR1 and CDR2 (germline): MNHNY, SVGAGI (reference sequence). This CDR3 is 14 amino acids long.

The V call is TRBV6-5, the J call TRBJ1-5; perhaps TRBD1 as D (6 bases). The length of the CDR3 is 15 residues. Trimming removed 6 bases at V and 0 bases at J, with 12 bases between. Germline loops: CDR1 MNHEY, CDR2 SVGAGI. The CDR3 sequence: CASRATGDSNQPQHF. Written as DNA, the CDR3 is TGTGCCAGCAGGGCGACAGGAGATAGCAATCAGCCCCAGCATTTT.